This T cell receptor (beta chain) is from a study of cytomegalovirus exposure and HLA in healthy donors. Study-wide results and limits: There were around 160 TCR beta chains listed as cytomegalovirus-associated.

Trimming removed 5 bases from V and 10 bases from J, with 15 bases in between. The germline V gene encodes CDR1 ENHRY and CDR2 SYGVKD. The CDR3 is made up of 14 amino acids. In the case of this clone: Its cognate antigen is unknown.

Using immunoSEQ multiplex PCR, the repertoire was profiled, and TCRdb retains in-frame clones only, with some absent. Of 75,000 to 85,000 clones listed, approximately 91% were seen once; the top ten hold 2.1%. The V gene is TRBV10-3, the J gene TRBJ1-6; D may be TRBD1 (6 bases). The clonotype originates from a man aged 25-45 years in good health and CMV-seronegative. Material: PBMCs. Written as DNA, the CDR3 is TGTGCCATCAGTCGGAACGACAGGAACTCACCCCTCCACTTT. It translates to CAISRNDRNSPLHF.